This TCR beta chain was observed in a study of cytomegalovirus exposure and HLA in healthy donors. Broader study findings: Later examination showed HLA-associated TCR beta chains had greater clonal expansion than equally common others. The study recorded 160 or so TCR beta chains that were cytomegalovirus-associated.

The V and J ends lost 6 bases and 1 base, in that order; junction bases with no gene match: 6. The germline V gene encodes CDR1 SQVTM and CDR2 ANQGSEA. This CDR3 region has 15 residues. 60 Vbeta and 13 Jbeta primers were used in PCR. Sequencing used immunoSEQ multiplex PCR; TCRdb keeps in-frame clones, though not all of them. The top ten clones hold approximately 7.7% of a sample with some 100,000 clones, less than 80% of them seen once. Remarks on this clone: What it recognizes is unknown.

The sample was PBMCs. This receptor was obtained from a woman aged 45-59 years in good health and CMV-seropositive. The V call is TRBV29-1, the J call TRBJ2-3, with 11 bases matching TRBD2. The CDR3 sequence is CSVVLSGGGTDTQYF. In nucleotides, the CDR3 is TGCAGCGTCGTACTTAGCGGGGGGGGCACAGATACGCAGTATTTT.